A selection of T cell receptor beta chains follows, all from one sample in a study of blood T cell repertoires in COVID-19. Method: immunoSEQ multiplex PCR; TCRdb's copy keeps in-frame clones and lacks some. The sample yields about 45,000 clones, about 89% seen once. Sequencing was done on a sample of peripheral blood. Receptors originate from a human donor in a cohort sampled during active COVID-19. CDR3s include the opening cysteine and the closing phenylalanine or tryptophan. D genes are given only for firm matches. Clone sizes are given selectively: once, few, many, or a class where the clone is expanded.

>once|TRBD2|TRBV12-5|TRBJ2-7
CASALLAGGPYEQYF
TGTGCTAGTGCCCTCCTAGCGGGGGGGCCCTACGAGCAGTACTTC
>few|TRBD1|TRBV7-9|TRBJ2-2
CASSLTGITGELFF
TGTGCCAGCAGCTTGACAGGGATCACCGGGGAGCTGTTTTTT
>few|TRBD1|TRBV11-2|TRBJ1-5
CASSTSDRQPQHF
TGTGCCAGCAGCACATCGGACAGGCAGCCCCAGCATTTT
>.|TRBD1|TRBV7-8|TRBJ1-2
CASSLDRGNYGYTF
TGTGCCAGCAGCTTAGACAGGGGAAACTATGGCTACACCTTC
>once|.|TRBV19|TRBJ1-2
CATQLGAYGYTF
TGTGCCACCCAGTTGGGGGCCTATGGCTACACCTTC
>.|TRBD1|TRBV7-9|TRBJ2-7
CASSLQGQGYEQYF
TGTGCCAGCAGCTTACAGGGACAGGGTTACGAGCAGTACTTC
>.|TRBD1|TRBV6-2/TRBV6-3|TRBJ2-7
CASGRGQRYEQYF
TGTGCCAGCGGCCGGGGACAGAGATACGAGCAGTACTTC
>.|.|TRBV5-1|TRBJ2-2
CASTDDRKNTGELFF
TGCGCCAGCACCGACGACAGAAAGAACACCGGGGAGCTGTTTTTT
>.|TRBD1|TRBV6-2/TRBV6-3|TRBJ2-7
CASSYSNTGDGGEQYF
TGTGCCAGCAGTTACTCGAATACAGGGGATGGTGGCGAGCAGTACTTC
>.|TRBD1|TRBV5-5|TRBJ2-7
CASSSTDRGLYEQYF
TGTGCCAGCAGCTCCACGGACAGGGGACTCTACGAGCAGTACTTC
>.|.|TRBV18|TRBJ1-6
CASSPTPGGSSPLHF
TGTGCCAGCTCACCGACGCCGGGGGGGTCATCACCCCTCCACTTT
>.|.|TRBV5-4|TRBJ1-1
CASSLDGAVMTEAFF
TGTGCCAGCAGCTTGGACGGCGCGGTTATGACTGAAGCTTTCTTT
>.|.|TRBV2|TRBJ1-1
CASSEVEVWGTEAFF
TGTGCCAGCAGTGAGGTGGAGGTCTGGGGCACTGAAGCTTTCTTT
>.|TRBD1|TRBV5-1|TRBJ1-4
CASSGGQGFNEKLFF
TGCGCCAGCAGCGGCGGACAGGGCTTTAATGAAAAACTGTTTTTT
>.|.|TRBV29-1|TRBJ2-7
CSVAGGGVREQYF
TGCAGCGTTGCGGGCGGCGGGGTGCGGGAGCAGTACTTC
>.|TRBD1|TRBV19|TRBJ1-2
CATSTGDGYTF
TGTGCCACTTCGACAGGGGATGGCTACACCTTC
>once|TRBD1|TRBV3-1/TRBV3-2|TRBJ2-7
CASSQDPSGTGSYEQYF
TGTGCCAGCAGCCAAGACCCCTCCGGGACAGGGTCCTACGAGCAGTACTTC
>.|.|TRBV5-1|TRBJ1-1
CASSLKALGENTEAFF
TGCGCCAGCAGCTTGAAGGCCCTAGGGGAGAACACTGAAGCTTTCTTT
>.|TRBD1|TRBV5-4|TRBJ1-1
CASSFDRGLTEAFF
TGTGCCAGCAGCTTTGACAGGGGGCTTACTGAAGCTTTCTTT
>.|.|TRBV12-3/TRBV12-4|TRBJ1-1
CASSLQGRTEAFF
TGTGCCAGCAGTCTCCAGGGAAGAACTGAAGCTTTCTTT
>.|TRBD2|TRBV11-2|TRBJ2-7
CASSPTAFGTRPSEQYF
TGTGCCAGCAGCCCCACCGCATTCGGGACTAGGCCTTCCGAGCAGTACTTC
>.|.|TRBV27|TRBJ2-7
CASSLGPAYEQYF
TGTGCCAGCAGTTTAGGGCCTGCCTACGAGCAGTACTTC
>.|TRBD1|TRBV5-1|TRBJ1-1
CASSPRGQGASTEAFF
TGCGCCAGCAGCCCCCGAGGACAGGGGGCGAGCACTGAAGCTTTCTTT